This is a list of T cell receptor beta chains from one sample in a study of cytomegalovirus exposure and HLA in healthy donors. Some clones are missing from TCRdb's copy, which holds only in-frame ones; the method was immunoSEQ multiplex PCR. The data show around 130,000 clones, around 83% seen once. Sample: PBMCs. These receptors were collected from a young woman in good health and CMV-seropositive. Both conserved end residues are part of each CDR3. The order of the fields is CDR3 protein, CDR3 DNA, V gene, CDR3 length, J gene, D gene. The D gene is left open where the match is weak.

CASSWETPEQFF TGCGCCAGCAGCTGGGAGACTCCTGAGCAGTTCTTC TRBV5-1 12 TRBJ2-1 -
CASGWGRRVNYGYTF TGTGCTAGTGGTTGGGGGCGAAGGGTGAACTATGGCTACACCTTC TRBV12-5 15 TRBJ1-2 -
CASSILRGTNEKLFF TGTGCCAGTAGTATACTCAGGGGAACTAATGAAAAACTGTTTTTT TRBV19 15 TRBJ1-4 -
CASSSWTSGGIEQFF TGTGCCAGCAGTTCCTGGACTAGCGGGGGTATTGAGCAGTTCTTC TRBV27 15 TRBJ2-1 TRBD2
CASSPGTGGTDTQYF TGTGCCAGCAGCCCAGGGACGGGAGGCACAGATACGCAGTATTTT TRBV7-3 15 TRBJ2-3 -
CASSAGPGYEQYF TGTGCCAGCAGTGCGGGCCCGGGCTACGAGCAGTACTTC TRBV27 13 TRBJ2-7 -
CASSFAGLSGAYNEQFF TGCGCCAGCAGCTTCGCCGGTCTATCCGGTGCCTACAATGAGCAGTTCTTC TRBV5-1 17 TRBJ2-1 -
CASIPLRGTEAFF TGTGCCAGCATCCCACTCCGAGGCACTGAAGCTTTCTTT TRBV2 13 TRBJ1-1 -
CASSYGGGSYEQYF TGTGCCAGCAGCTACGGCGGCGGGTCCTACGAGCAGTACTTC TRBV4-2 14 TRBJ2-7 -
CASSPPIRDRGYEQYF TGTGCCAGCAGCCCTCCGATCCGGGACAGGGGTTACGAGCAGTACTTC TRBV7-9 16 TRBJ2-7 TRBD1
CTSSRGPYGYTF TGCACCAGCTCTAGGGGGCCCTATGGCTACACCTTC TRBV1 12 TRBJ1-2 -
CASSTSGGAGDTQYF TGCGCCAGCAGCACTAGCGGGGGGGCCGGAGATACGCAGTATTTT TRBV4-1 15 TRBJ2-3 TRBD2
CASSAGQLLGYTF TGTGCCAGCAGCGCGGGACAGCTGCTTGGCTACACCTTC TRBV5-4 13 TRBJ1-2 TRBD1